This TCR beta chain was sequenced for a study of CD8+ T cells in alopecia areata. RNA was extracted and reverse transcribed into cDNA as the sequencing template. Libraries were prepared by immunoSEQ multiplex PCR; TCRdb keeps only in-frame clonotypes and omits some of them. The data show about 98,000 clones, 40% to 55% seen once. Sequencing was carried out using CD4+ T cells sorted from blood. The clonotype comes from a human donor with alopecia areata.

CDR3 loop: CASSQGILRDSGNTIYF. In DNA form, the CDR3 reads TGTGCCAGCAGCCAAGGGATCCTCCGGGACTCTGGAAACACCATATATTTT. The V and J genes are TRBV14 and TRBJ1-3, with unresolved D. Germline V gene lookup returns CDR1 SGHDN and CDR2 FVKESK. This CDR3 spans 17 amino acids. Trimming pared 1 base from V and 0 bases from J, leaving 13 bases between.